This entry lists 27 T cell receptor beta chains sequenced from one sample in a study of neurological immune-mediated disorders. TCRdb passed the 5' RACE reads through MiXCR, listing each CDR3 protein once. This table holds roughly 100,000 distinct CDR3 sequences, about 10% found once. Sample time point: longitudinal time-point 3. Sample: PBMCs. The origin of the receptors is a female donor with HTLV-1-associated myelopathy (HAM/TSP).

The genes are TRBV19 and TRBJ1-1; D is unclear. The V end was cut by 7 bases, the J end by 6 bases, with 9 bases between. CDR3 size: 11 residues. CDR1 is LNHDA and CDR2 is SQIVND in the germline V gene (reference sequence). The CDR3 loop is CASTRWSEAFF. In DNA, the CDR3 is TGTGCCAGTACCAGGTGGTCTGAAGCTTTCTTT.

This clonotype was seen a few times. CDR3 residues: CASRHRDRADTQYF. CDR3 bases: TGTGCCAGCAGGCACCGGGACAGGGCAGATACGCAGTATTTT. V gene TRBV6-6 combines with J gene TRBJ2-3, with 9 bases identical to TRBD1. Looked up from germline, CDR1 is MNHNY and CDR2 is SVGAGI (reference sequence). J gave up 4 bases and V 6 bases, and 5 bases lay outside the gene matches. The CDR3 runs 14 residues.

This clonotype appeared many times. The chain joins TRBV7-9 to TRBJ2-3, with 10 bases matching TRBD2. Germline V gives CDR1 SEHNR, CDR2 FQNEAQ (reference sequence). The CDR3 spans 15 residues. V shed 3 bases and J 3 bases; nucleotides not matched to a gene: 3. The CDR3 DNA follows: TGTGCCAGCAGCTTCTCTAGCGGGGGTACAGATACGCAGTATTTT. Translating it yields CASSFSSGGTDTQYF.

This clonotype appeared many times. The chain has TRBV29-1 and TRBJ2-3, with TRBD2 matching over 11 bases. The CDR3 has 16 amino acids. V shed 8 bases, J shed 3 bases, and the junction held 13 bases outside the gene matches. The germline CDR1 and CDR2 sequences are SQVTM and ANQGSEA. In nucleotides, the CDR3 is TGCAGCCTTAGCGGGGGGGGCCGAGGAGCGACAGATACGCAGTATTTT. Protein sequence: CSLSGGGRGATDTQYF.

This clonotype was counted many times. J is TRBJ1-2 and V is TRBV5-1; 7 bases are shared with TRBD1. The CDR3 totals 15 residues. The germline V gene encodes CDR1 SGHRS and CDR2 YFSETQ. V was pared by 0 bases and J by 4 bases, with 6 bases of the junction left unmatched. In DNA, the CDR3 is TGCGCCAGCAGCTTGGACAGGGGAGTGGGCTATGGCTACACCTTC. This gives the protein CASSLDRGVGYGYTF.

Remarks on this clonotype: This clone may be a read error of a much larger clone one base away. J is TRBJ1-5 and V is TRBV3-1, with 7 positions matching TRBD1. CDR3 length equals 17 residues. Germline-derived CDR1 and CDR2 are LGHDT and YNNKEL (reference sequence). The V segment lost 3 bases and the J segment 2 bases; nucleotides outside the gene matches: 10. The CDR3 coding sequence is TGTGCCAGCAGCCAGGCCGGGACAGAGGGGCGCAATCAGCCCCAGCATTTT. Its translation is CASSQAGTEGRNQPQHF.

At least ten counts were recorded for this clonotype. This chain uses TRBV6-1 with TRBJ2-6; D gene uncertain. The germline V gene has CDR1 MNHNS and CDR2 SASEGT. The V and J ends lost 3 bases and 2 bases respectively, with 8 bases between them. The CDR3 length is 15 residues. CDR3 protein: CASSDPRPGANVLTF. The CDR3 DNA reads as TGTGCCAGCAGTGACCCTAGGCCTGGGGCCAACGTCCTGACTTTC.

The chain has TRBV7-8 and TRBJ1-5, with D maybe TRBD1 (6 bases). CDR3 length equals 14 residues. The germline V gene encodes CDR1 SGHVS and CDR2 FQNEAQ. Trimming took off 1 base at V and 4 bases at J, with 8 bases between the two ends. This chain's CDR3 is CASSLGTENQPQHF. As DNA, the CDR3 is TGTGCCAGCAGCTTAGGGACAGAAAATCAGCCCCAGCATTTT.

J is TRBJ2-7 and V is TRBV10-3, with 7 positions matching TRBD1. Germline assignment: CDR1 ENHRY and CDR2 SYGVKD. Unmatched junction bases numbered 4, after V lost 3 bases and J lost 2 bases. The CDR3 totals 14 residues. The CDR3 reads CAISERQGPYEQYF. The CDR3 DNA follows: TGTGCCATCAGTGAAAGACAGGGACCCTACGAGCAGTACTTC.

Ten or more counts support this clonotype. The J gene is TRBJ2-7, the V gene TRBV5-1, with a possible D match to TRBD1 (6 bases). The V end was cut by 4 bases, the J end by 0 bases, with 11 bases between. In germline, CDR1 is SGHRS, CDR2 YFSETQ. The CDR3 extends over 14 amino acids. The DNA for the CDR3 is TGCGCCAGCAGCAATTCAGGGGCCTCCTACGAGCAGTACTTC. Protein sequence: CASSNSGASYEQYF.

This clonotype has a count of ten or more. This sequence joins TRBV20-1 and TRBJ1-6, with no clear D. The V and J ends lost 6 bases and 0 bases respectively, with 6 bases between them. The CDR3 length is 13 residues. Looked up from germline, CDR1 is DFQATT and CDR2 is SNEGSKA (reference sequence). This CDR3 is CSAAGSYNSPLHF. The CDR3 nucleotides read TGCAGTGCAGCGGGCTCCTATAATTCACCCCTCCACTTT.

Many counts were recorded for this clonotype. The chain has TRBV11-2 and TRBJ2-2; D is unresolved. The CDR3 has 12 residues. The germline V gene has CDR1 SGHAT and CDR2 FQNNGV. V was cut by 5 bases and J by 7 bases, with 8 bases left in between. The CDR3 sequence: CASSETLGELFF. The CDR3 DNA is TGTGCCAGCAGCGAAACCCTCGGGGAGCTGTTTTTT.

This clonotype has ten or more counts. V is TRBV9 and J is TRBJ2-3, with D perhaps TRBD2 (6 bases). Looked up from germline, CDR1 is SGDLS and CDR2 is YYNGEE. The CDR3 covers 15 residues. The ends were cut back, 3 bases at V and 0 bases at J, with 11 bases in the middle. DNA of the CDR3: TGTGCCAGCAGCGCCTTAAGCGGGAGCACAGATACGCAGTATTTT. Protein sequence: CASSALSGSTDTQYF.

This clonotype was detected many times. The CDR3 DNA sequence: TGCAGTGGGAGTTTAGGGACAGCCCAAGAGACCCAGTACTTC. Its protein product is CSGSLGTAQETQYF. The chain combines TRBV20-1 with TRBJ2-5, with 7 bases lining up with TRBD1. The germline V gene has CDR1 DFQATT and CDR2 SNEGSKA (reference sequence). The length of the CDR3 is 14 residues. V lost 7 bases and J lost 1; bases outside the gene matches: 9.

The sample holds many counts of this clonotype. The genes are TRBV7-2 and TRBJ1-1; TRBD1 might be the D (5 bases). Germline V gives CDR1 SGHTA, CDR2 FQGNSA. The V gene lost 8 bases and the J gene lost 0 bases, with 13 bases spanning the gap. The CDR3 contains 14 residues. The CDR3 here is CASGRVGVNTEAFF. The CDR3 DNA sequence: TGTGCCAGCGGCCGGGTGGGGGTGAACACTGAAGCTTTCTTT.

This clonotype was observed at least ten times. The rearrangement joins TRBV4-2 to TRBJ2-5; 13 nucleotides agree with TRBD2. This CDR3 is built from 17 residues. Trimming removed 3 bases from V and 4 bases from J; junction bases left unmatched: 8. Germline assignment: CDR1 LGHNA and CDR2 YNFKEQ. The CDR3 DNA is TGTGCCAGCAGCCAGGGTCGGACTAGCGGGGGATCAGAGACCCAGTACTTC. This gives the protein CASSQGRTSGGSETQYF.

The V gene is TRBV12-3 or TRBV12-4, the J gene TRBJ2-7; 7 bases are shared with TRBD1. Unmatched junction bases numbered 7, after V lost 5 bases and J lost 0 bases. The CDR3 consists of 15 residues. Here the CDR3 DNA reads TGTGCCAGCAGTCCGGGACAGATGAGCTCCTACGAGCAGTACTTC. This gives the protein CASSPGQMSSYEQYF.

This clonotype was seen ten or more times. DNA for the CDR3: TGTGCCAGCAGCTTAGGTCAGGTAGTGAGGCGGTTGGAGCAGTTCTTC. Translating it yields CASSLGQVVRRLEQFF. This sequence joins TRBV7-9 and TRBJ2-1; no clear D gene. The germline gives CDR1 SEHNR, CDR2 FQNEAQ (reference sequence). This CDR3 contains 16 residues. The germline V and J ends were trimmed by 1 base and 10 bases, with 20 bases remaining between them.

This clonotype was counted only a few times. The CDR3 region has the DNA TGCGCCAGCAGCCAAGATTGGACTAGGAGTGTCGGGGAGCTGTTTTTT. Protein product: CASSQDWTRSVGELFF. V gene TRBV4-1 combines with J gene TRBJ2-2; 7 bases match TRBD2. This CDR3 has 16 residues. The V gene's germline CDR1 is MGHRA and CDR2 YSYEKL. With 0 bases clipped from V and 7 bases from J, the junction kept 8 bases outside the gene matches.

This clonotype was seen many times. The V gene is TRBV20-1, the J gene TRBJ2-3; TRBD2 matches at 12 bases. Germline values: CDR1 DFQATT, CDR2 SNEGSKA (reference sequence). The V gene end was trimmed by 3 bases and the J gene end by 4 bases; junction bases not matched to a gene: 5. This CDR3 comprises 15 residues. CDR3 sequence (DNA): TGCAGTGCTAGGCTAGCGGGGGGGCTATCAGATACGCAGTATTTT. This translates into CSARLAGGLSDTQYF.

This clonotype came up many times. V and J are TRBV5-1 and TRBJ2-2, with D unresolved. This CDR3 comprises 15 residues. The V end was cut by 5 bases, the J end by 0 bases, with 11 bases between. Germline V gene lookup returns CDR1 SGHRS and CDR2 YFSETQ. This CDR3 is CASRSGNTNTGELFF. As DNA, the CDR3 is TGCGCCAGCAGGTCGGGCAACACGAACACCGGGGAGCTGTTTTTT.

This clonotype was counted at least ten times. The chain carries TRBV7-9 and TRBJ1-2; D unclear. There are 12 residues in the CDR3. In germline, CDR1 is SEHNR, CDR2 FQNEAQ (reference sequence). Deletions cut 4 bases from V and 0 bases from J, with 3 bases between. CDR3 sequence reads: CASSYTNYGYTF. The DNA for the CDR3 is TGTGCCAGCAGCTACACTAACTATGGCTACACCTTC.

The rearrangement joins TRBV5-1 to TRBJ2-5; 8 nucleotides line up with TRBD1. V was clipped by 4 bases and J by 7 bases; unmatched bases: 12. The CDR3 totals 15 residues. Germline V lookup: CDR1 SGHRS, CDR2 YFSETQ. The CDR3 DNA is TGCGCCAGCAGCCTGGGAAGGCAGGGGGCGCGGACCCAGTACTTC. The encoded protein is CASSLGRQGARTQYF.

This clonotype has at least ten counts. The rearrangement joins TRBV5-1 to TRBJ2-2, with 11 bases fitting TRBD2. The CDR3 is made up of 16 amino acids. Germline loops: CDR1 SGHRS, CDR2 YFSETQ. V was clipped by 3 bases and J by 4 bases; unmatched bases: 5. CDR3 sequence reads: CASSWTSGLVTGELFF. Written as DNA, the CDR3 is TGCGCCAGCAGCTGGACTAGCGGGTTGGTCACCGGGGAGCTGTTTTTT.

This chain links TRBV10-3 with TRBJ2-1, with 8 bases identical to TRBD2. Germline V gene sequence: CDR1 ENHRY, CDR2 SYGVKD. The J segment lost 5 bases and the V segment lost 6 bases, leaving 12 bases of the junction unmatched. The CDR3 spans 16 residues. This chain's CDR3 is CAIRNIRGGNDNEQFF. Written as DNA, the CDR3 is TGTGCCATCAGAAATATCCGGGGGGGCAATGACAATGAGCAGTTCTTC.

This clonotype was detected many times. The genes are TRBV18 and TRBJ2-1, with D perhaps TRBD2 (5 bases). V shed 8 bases and J shed 4 bases, with 9 bases lying between them. The germline V gene has CDR1 KGHSH and CDR2 LQKENI. This CDR3 has 12 amino acids. The CDR3 nucleotides read TGTGCCAGCGCACTAGATTACAATGAGCAGTTCTTC. It translates to CASALDYNEQFF.

This clonotype was observed a handful of times. The chain carries TRBV6-6 and TRBJ1-5, with D unclear. Germline CDR1 reads MNHNY; CDR2 reads SVGAGI (reference sequence). The CDR3 has 13 residues. V was cut by 7 bases and J by 6 bases, with 13 bases left in between. CDR3: CASIDSGSQPQHF. The CDR3 nucleotides read TGTGCCAGCATCGATTCGGGTAGTCAGCCCCAGCATTTT.